The TCR beta chain described here comes from a study of early T cells in non-severe SARS-CoV-2 infection (dated by TCRdb to 2020 to 2022). A note on the overall study: Because TCR sequencing relied on bulk RNA taken from unsorted whole blood, pairing of alpha and beta chains was not possible. On the study overall, not on this receptor specifically: Matching against VDJdb was skewed toward anti-spike CD8 responses, likely underestimated virus-specific expansions, and missed private and CD4 specificities.

V is pared back by 3 bases and J by 6 bases, with 7 bases lying between the germline termini. The CDR3 covers 12 residues, taking in both the cysteine and the phenylalanine. The only DNA kept is the CDR3, 36 bases in frame from the first base. Looking up the germline V gene (reference sequence) yields CDR1 LGHDT and CDR2 YNNKEL. Only a few counts were recorded for this clonotype. The clone's antigen remains unknown. No qualities accompany the bases; no much larger clone lies one base away. This was a case-control study nested in a cohort of healthcare workers in London, UK, who had nasopharyngeal swab PCR tests and blood samples taken every week. Healthcare workers were recruited between 23 and 31 March 2020, during the week of the UK lockdown, and were followed weekly for up to about 15 weeks. Receptor libraries were prepared by 5' RACE. The sequencer listed for this sample is NextSeq 500. To correct for sequencing error and PCR bias, the TCR library protocol tagged individual cDNA molecules with unique molecular identifiers. Both TCR alpha and beta chains were sequenced, and tight co-correlation was observed between alpha and beta sequence abundances in each sample. The original methods were these. Decombinator V4 was used to annotate the V gene, J gene and CDR3 of the TCR sequences. TCRs were defined as expanded if a significant change between any two time points was detected under a Poisson model with p below 0.0001. TCR abundances were normalised to the total number of TCRs sequenced per sample and were expressed as counts per million. TRAV1-2 paired with TRAJ12, TRAJ20 or TRAJ33 defined MAIT TCRs, while TRAV10 paired with TRAJ18 defined iNKT TCRs. A search of VDJdb, accessed on 1 November 2021, was run for TCRs annotated to CMV, EBV and SARS-CoV-2, with TCRs annotated for multiple antigens excluded. TCRdb reprocessed the public reads (quality trimming at Q25 with fastp, clone calling with MiXCR) and kept in-frame beta chains. For every CDR3 protein sequence, its rows merge into one entry that carries the most common genes and DNA. For this entry, the V and J calls and clone size follow TCRdb and not the study's own pipeline. Present in this sample are over 85,000 distinct CDR3 sequences, about 12% of which were seen just once. The ten top clones hold approximately 4% of the sample.

The sequence is built from TRBV3-1 and TRBJ2-3; tentative D gene TRBD1, with 6 bases matching. The sample consisted of whole blood, taken at baseline. This clonotype was obtained from an adult who was a healthcare worker with PCR-confirmed SARS-CoV-2 infection or an uninfected control (not recorded which). The DNA is TGTGCCAGCAGCCACCAGGGGGATACGCAGTATTTT. The resulting protein is CASSHQGDTQYF.